The 29 T cell receptor beta chains given below trace back to one sample, sequenced in a study of blood T cell repertoires in COVID-19. The data were produced by immunoSEQ multiplex PCR, yet TCRdb's version contains in-frame clones alone and is incomplete. The sample shows about 68,000 clones, 85% of them seen only once. Sequenced input: peripheral blood. The receptor source for this set is a man aged 50 to 60 with acute or convalescent COVID-19.

This chain links TRBV3-1 (or the pseudogene TRBV3-2) with TRBJ2-1; 7 bases are a match to TRBD2. Germline-derived CDR1 and CDR2 are LGHDT and YNNKEL (reference sequence). The CDR3 is made up of 14 amino acids. J gave up 7 bases and V 4 bases, and 7 bases lay outside the gene matches. CDR3 loop: CASSREAGRNEQFF. In DNA form, the CDR3 reads TGTGCCAGCAGCCGGGAAGCGGGGCGTAATGAGCAGTTCTTC.

This clone is a singleton in its sample. The V and J genes are TRBV21-1 and TRBJ2-1; the table's D call, TRBD1, has no DNA check behind it. TRBV21-1 is designated a pseudogene. This CDR3 is 14 amino acids long. The CDR3 DNA follows: TGTGCCAGCAGGGGGGCTAGCTCCTACAATGAGCAGTTCTTC. Amino acid sequence: CASRGASSYNEQFF.

The V call is TRBV10-3, the J call TRBJ1-2; a possible D gene is TRBD1 (6 bases). Looked up from germline, CDR1 is ENHRY and CDR2 is SYGVKD. V was cut by 3 bases and J by 4 bases, with 12 bases left in between. This CDR3 comprises 14 residues. CDR3 coding DNA: TGTGCCATCAGTGATGGGGGCTCGGGCTATGGCTACACCTTC. Amino acid sequence: CAISDGGSGYGYTF.

The V and J genes are TRBV19 and TRBJ1-2; 10 nucleotides agree with TRBD1. Germline V gives CDR1 LNHDA, CDR2 SQIVND (reference sequence). The CDR3 consists of 15 residues. V lost 2 bases, J lost 6 bases, and 6 bases stayed unmatched. CDR3 in DNA: TGTGCCAGTAGTATACCGGGACAGGGGACCCATGGCTACACCTTC. It specifies CASSIPGQGTHGYTF.

J is TRBJ2-5 and V is TRBV2; 7 positions match TRBD2. V was clipped by 4 bases and J by 2 bases; unmatched bases: 25. Germline assignment: CDR1 SNHLY and CDR2 FYNNEI. The CDR3 covers 21 residues. The CDR3 loop reads CASSVLGLGGQIVLRQETQYF. The CDR3 nucleotides are TGTGCCAGCAGTGTGCTGGGGTTGGGAGGGCAGATAGTGCTGCGACAAGAGACCCAGTACTTC.

This clone was counted only a few times. The V call is TRBV5-6, the J call TRBJ2-7; TRBD1 is a possible D gene (5 bases). Trimming cost V 0 bases and J 3 bases, with 7 bases left between them. The CDR3 has 13 residues. Germline V gives CDR1 SGHDT, CDR2 YYEEEE. For the CDR3, the DNA is TGTGCCAGCAGCTTGGGACAGATCTACGAGCAGTACGTC. This gives the protein CASSLGQIYEQYV.

This chain joins TRBV6-5 and TRBJ1-5, with a tentative D call TRBD1 (5 bases). The germline gives CDR1 MNHEY, CDR2 SVGAGI. Trimming shortened V by 0 bases and J by 6 bases, and 12 bases separated the two germline ends. This CDR3 has 15 amino acids. CDR3 protein: CASSYSGGMGQPQHF. CDR3 coding DNA: TGTGCCAGCAGTTACTCCGGGGGGATGGGTCAGCCCCAGCATTTT.

V gene TRBV6-6 combines with J gene TRBJ1-5; 8 nucleotides align to TRBD1. Trimming at V came to 5 bases and at J to 7 bases, leaving 4 bases not matched to a gene. The CDR3 has 13 residues. Germline-derived CDR1 and CDR2 are MNHNY and SVGAGI (reference sequence). This CDR3 reads CASSRTGTQPQHF. CDR3 nucleotides: TGTGCCAGCAGTAGGACAGGGACCCAGCCCCAGCATTTT.

This clone was seen a single time. This sequence joins TRBV5-1 and TRBJ2-2, with 8 bases identical to TRBD1. V was pared by 1 base and J by 7 bases, with 6 bases of the junction left unmatched. The germline V gene has CDR1 SGHRS and CDR2 YFSETQ. The CDR3 consists of 15 residues. The CDR3 is CASSLNQGAGGELFF. As DNA, the CDR3 is TGCGCCAGCAGCTTGAACCAGGGGGCTGGCGGGGAGCTGTTTTTT.

The chain employs TRBV10-3 and TRBJ1-1; 7 bases line up with TRBD1. The V segment lost 6 bases and the J segment 11 bases; nucleotides outside the gene matches: 15. The CDR3 runs 14 residues. Germline loops: CDR1 ENHRY, CDR2 SYGVKD. The DNA for the CDR3 is TGTGCCATCAGATCCCCCGACAGGGCTTTTGACGCTTTCTTT. Its protein product is CAIRSPDRAFDAFF.

The CDR3 reads CASSVGKTGTGYTF. The DNA of the CDR3 is TGTGCCAGCAGCGTAGGGAAGACAGGGACGGGCTACACCTTC. The rearrangement joins TRBV9 to TRBJ1-2; 7 bases are shared with TRBD1. J lost 8 bases, V lost 0 bases, and 7 bases had no gene match. CDR1 is SGDLS, CDR2 YYNGEE, per germline. The CDR3 consists of 14 residues.

This clone was counted only a few times. The chain has TRBV5-1 and TRBJ1-5; unclear D gene. From germline, CDR1 is SGHRS and CDR2 YFSETQ. CDR3 size: 15 residues. Trimming removed 0 bases from V and 11 bases from J, with 18 bases in between. DNA of the CDR3: TGCGCCAGCAGCTTGGAGGGCGGGAAGAGCACGGCCCAGCATTTT. As protein: CASSLEGGKSTAQHF. The full variable domain, with the rest looked up from reference TRBV5-1 and TRBJ1-5, is KAGVTQTPRYLIKTRGQQVTLSCSPISGHRSVSWYQQTPGQGLQFLFEYFSETQRNKGNFPGRFSGRQFSNSRSEMNVSTLELGDSALYLCASSLEGGKSTAQHFGDGTRLSIL.

The chain links TRBV30 to TRBJ2-1; D not resolved. Germline V gene lookup returns CDR1 GTSNPN and CDR2 SVGIG (reference sequence). The CDR3 totals 11 residues. With 4 bases removed from V and 4 bases from J, the gap between germline ends came to 5 bases. The CDR3 is CAWIRYNEQFF. In DNA form, the CDR3 reads TGTGCCTGGATTCGGTACAATGAGCAGTTCTTC.

The rearrangement joins TRBV27 to TRBJ2-7; 8 bases agree with TRBD1. J lost 4 bases, V lost 5 bases, and 7 bases had no gene match. The CDR3 is 14 residues long. CDR1 is MNHEY, CDR2 SMNVEV, per germline (reference sequence). The CDR3 bases are TGTGCCAGCAGTACCCGGACAGGGTCGTACGAGCAGTACTTC. Its translation is CASSTRTGSYEQYF.

V is TRBV29-1 and J is TRBJ1-1; no clear D. Germline assignment: CDR1 SQVTM and CDR2 ANQGSEA. Trimming stripped 7 bases from V and 4 bases from J, with 16 bases between. This CDR3 contains 13 residues. The CDR3 DNA reads TGCAGCGCTACAGACATGGGTGGCACTGAAGCTTTCTTT. This gives the protein CSATDMGGTEAFF.

The chain links TRBV24-1 to TRBJ2-1; 11 nucleotides agree with TRBD2. Germline V lookup: CDR1 KGHDR, CDR2 SFDVKD. The CDR3 is 18 amino acids. With 2 bases clipped from V and 6 bases from J, the junction kept 11 bases outside the gene matches. CDR3 in amino acids: CATSDSLRGSGGGNEQFF. Written as DNA, the CDR3 is TGTGCCACCAGTGATTCTCTCCGAGGTAGCGGGGGGGGCAATGAGCAGTTCTTC.

CDR3 sequence: CASSSYPRGGAGETQYF. The CDR3 region has the DNA TGTGCCAGCAGTTCCTATCCCCGCGGGGGGGCTGGGGAGACCCAGTACTTC. This chain connects TRBV6-2 or TRBV6-3 to TRBJ2-5; 9 positions agree with TRBD2. CDR1 MNHEY and CDR2 SVGEGT come from the germline V gene. The CDR3 loop spans 17 amino acids. V shed 4 bases, J shed 5 bases, and the junction held 14 bases outside the gene matches.

The chain recombines TRBV29-1 with TRBJ2-7; D ambiguous. Germline-derived CDR1 and CDR2 are SQVTM and ANQGSEA. This CDR3 region has 12 residues. Trimming took off 5 bases at V and 2 bases at J, with 10 bases between the two ends. As DNA, the CDR3 is TGCAGCGTTTTCTCTTATACCTACGAGCAGTACTTC. Protein product: CSVFSYTYEQYF.

The rearrangement links TRBV11-2 to TRBJ2-5; D is possibly TRBD2 (5 bases). The germline V and J ends were trimmed by 5 bases and 4 bases, with 14 bases remaining between them. Germline-derived CDR1 and CDR2 are SGHAT and FQNNGV. The CDR3 contains 14 residues. CDR3 sequence (DNA): TGTGCCAGCAGCCCGCTACTAGGATCAGAGACCCAGTACTTC. Encoded protein: CASSPLLGSETQYF.

This sequence joins TRBV5-1 and TRBJ1-2; D is undetermined. The germline V and J ends were trimmed by 2 bases and 6 bases, with 8 bases remaining between them. The germline CDR1 and CDR2 sequences are SGHRS and YFSETQ. This CDR3 has 12 amino acids. The CDR3 sequence: CASSLDSDGYTF. The DNA for the CDR3 is TGCGCCAGCAGCTTAGACTCAGATGGCTACACCTTC.

This chain connects TRBV6-5 to TRBJ1-2, with 7 bases aligning to TRBD1. Trimming removed 5 bases from V and 2 bases from J; junction bases left unmatched: 2. CDR1 MNHEY and CDR2 SVGAGI come from the germline V gene. This CDR3 has 13 residues. The CDR3 is CASSTGQNYGYTF. The CDR3 DNA reads as TGTGCCAGCAGTACGGGACAGAACTATGGCTACACCTTC.

This chain links TRBV7-8 with TRBJ2-5, with D perhaps matching TRBD1 (7 bases). The ends were cut back, 5 bases at V and 2 bases at J, with 12 bases in the middle. The CDR3 contains 14 residues. The germline V gene encodes CDR1 SGHVS and CDR2 FQNEAQ. The CDR3 protein is CASSAGQWQETQYF. DNA for the CDR3: TGTGCCAGCAGCGCGGGACAGTGGCAAGAGACCCAGTACTTC. The full variable domain, in which reference TRBV7-8 and TRBJ2-5 provide the parts outside the CDR3, is GAGVSQSPRYKVAKRGQDVALRCDPISGHVSLFWYQQALGQGPEFLTYFQNEAQLDKSGLPSDRFFAERPEGSVSTLKIQRTQQEDSAVYLCASSAGQWQETQYFGPGTRLLVL.

The genes are TRBV5-4 and TRBJ2-5; D unclear. This CDR3 region has 12 residues. Trimming removed 2 bases at V and 10 bases at J, with 12 bases between. Germline CDR1 is SGHNT and CDR2 is YYREEE (reference sequence). CDR3 DNA: TGTGCCAGCAGCTTCCCCGGAAGCGACCAGTACTTC. It translates to CASSFPGSDQYF.

The V gene is TRBV5-6, the J gene TRBJ2-3; possible D gene TRBD2, 6 bases. The CDR3 contains 15 residues. Per germline, CDR1 SGHDT and CDR2 YYEEEE. Deletions cut 3 bases from V and 2 bases from J, with 13 bases between. The CDR3 loop is CASSSYGTPTDTQYF. Here the CDR3 DNA reads TGTGCCAGCAGCTCGTACGGGACTCCCACAGATACGCAGTATTTT.

This rearrangement joins TRBV7-3 to TRBJ1-2; D call uncertain. V gave up 5 bases and J gave up 5 bases, with 12 bases separating them. The CDR3 is 13 amino acids. The germline CDR1 and CDR2 sequences are SGHTA and FQGTGA. For the CDR3, the DNA is TGTGCCAGCAGCGACTCTGAGGGTTATGGCTACACCTTC. The encoded protein is CASSDSEGYGYTF.

This chain's CDR3 is CASSQVAGDPYEQYF. CDR3 nucleotide sequence: TGTGCCAGCAGCCAAGTAGCGGGGGACCCCTACGAGCAGTACTTC. The chain couples TRBV3-1 (or the pseudogene TRBV3-2) to TRBJ2-7; TRBD2 agrees at 9 bases. Germline V CDR1 and CDR2: LGHDT, YNNKEL (reference sequence). The V gene end was trimmed by 1 base and the J gene end by 2 bases; junction bases not matched to a gene: 3. This CDR3 has 15 amino acids.

This clone occurred a few times. The chain combines TRBV6-2 or TRBV6-3 with TRBJ1-1, with TRBD1 matching over 7 bases. J was trimmed by 3 bases and V by 5 bases; bases with no gene match: 3. The CDR3 runs 13 residues. The germline V gene encodes CDR1 MNHEY and CDR2 SVGEGT. In DNA form, the CDR3 reads TGTGCCAGCAGTCTACAGGGGCACACTGAAGCTTTCTTT. It is translated as CASSLQGHTEAFF.

CDR3 sequence (DNA): TGTGCCAGCAGCAACCGGGACAGGGGAAGTGATGAGCAGTTCTTC. This codes for CASSNRDRGSDEQFF. The chain has TRBV21-1 and TRBJ2-1; TRBD1, as called in the table, went unchecked against the DNA. TRBV21-1 is a listed pseudogene. The CDR3 spans 15 residues.

This clone was seen a single time. This rearrangement joins TRBV24-1 to TRBJ1-1, with 9 bases identical to TRBD1. The CDR3 length is 14 residues. Germline V gene sequence: CDR1 KGHDR, CDR2 SFDVKD. The trim removed 4 bases at V and 4 bases at J, leaving 3 bases unmatched. Here the CDR3 reads CATSDTTGGTEAFF. The CDR3, as DNA: TGTGCCACCAGTGACACGACAGGGGGCACTGAAGCTTTCTTT.